This section outlines one T cell receptor (beta chain) sequence together with its context. The antigen is undetermined. The germline CDR1 and CDR2 sequences are SEHNR and FQNEAQ (reference sequence). The length of the CDR3 is 11 residues. With 5 bases removed from V and 4 bases from J, the gap between germline ends came to 4 bases. 90,000 to 100,000 naive or memory CD4+ cells were cultured with CEF peptides for 9 to 10 days. This record comes from a study of CD4 T cells in relation to SARS-CoV-2 and coronaviruses. On the study more broadly: ViraFEST: roughly 10-day antigen culture of PBMCs, then TCR beta CDR3 sequencing.

Clones were read by immunoSEQ multiplex PCR, and TCRdb kept only the in-frame ones, dropping some. In the table there are about 36,000 clones, just under 85% of which are singletons. This clonotype originated in an adult with COVID-19. The chain uses TRBV7-9 and TRBJ2-3, with D uncertain. The specimen sequenced was naive CD4+ T cells from PBMCs, cultured in vitro. Indicated subset: naive CD4+ T cells isolated by negative enrichment. This CDR3 is CASSRADTQYF. The CDR3 nucleotides read TGTGCCAGCAGCCGCGCAGATACGCAGTATTTT.